The 27 T cell receptor beta chains presented below share a single source sample, sequenced in a study of T-cell reconstitution after alpha-beta-depleted transplantation in children. Molecular barcoding with unique molecular identifiers was used for the TCRbeta library. TCRdb passed the PCR reads through MiXCR, listing each CDR3 protein once. The sample has about 610,000 distinct CDR3 sequences, roughly a tenth seen once. The material sequenced was PBMCs from the stem cell graft donor, taken from the stem cell graft. The receptor source for this set is a human donor who donated a stem cell graft to a child with acute myeloid leukemia.

In its sample, this clonotype was seen a few times. This chain links TRBV7-3 with TRBJ1-5, with a weak D call TRBD1 (6 bases). CDR3 length: 15 residues. Germline V gene lookup returns CDR1 SGHTA and CDR2 FQGTGA. V lost 2 bases, J lost 4 bases, and 12 bases lay in between. CDR3 DNA sequence: TGTGCCAGCAGCTTAGATGGGACACCAAATCAGCCCCAGCATTTT. Translating it yields CASSLDGTPNQPQHF.

This clonotype is a singleton in its sample. This chain connects TRBV20-1 to TRBJ2-1; maybe TRBD2 (6 bases). In germline, CDR1 is DFQATT, CDR2 SNEGSKA (reference sequence). The CDR3 extends over 16 amino acids. Trimming pared 3 bases from V and 6 bases from J, leaving 21 bases between. In nucleotides, the CDR3 is TGCAGTGCTAGCGACCCCGGGAGTGGACTTCGCAATGAGCAGTTCTTC. Protein product: CSASDPGSGLRNEQFF.

This clonotype occurred many times. The chain combines TRBV20-1 with TRBJ1-4; no clear D gene. V was trimmed by 3 bases and J by 4 bases, leaving 9 bases between them. This CDR3 spans 13 amino acids. Germline V gives CDR1 DFQATT, CDR2 SNEGSKA (reference sequence). In nucleotides, the CDR3 is TGCAGTGCTAGTTCCAGCAGTAATGAAAAACTGTTTTTT. It encodes CSASSSSNEKLFF.

The V and J genes are TRBV4-1 and TRBJ2-1; D uncertain. Trimming took 1 base from V and 10 from J, leaving 8 bases between them. In germline, CDR1 is MGHRA, CDR2 YSYEKL. The CDR3 sequence is 12 residues long. CDR3 loop: CASSQGSQEQFF. For the CDR3, the DNA is TGCGCCAGCAGCCAAGGTTCCCAGGAGCAGTTCTTC.

The V call is TRBV9, the J call TRBJ2-5; the match to TRBD2 covers 9 bases. The V gene end was trimmed by 0 bases and the J gene end by 5 bases; junction bases not matched to a gene: 5. The CDR3 has 15 amino acids. The germline gives CDR1 SGDLS, CDR2 YYNGEE. In DNA, the CDR3 is TGTGCCAGCAGCGTAGGTGCGGGAGGGCCGGAGACCCAGTACTTC. Translation: CASSVGAGGPETQYF.

This clonotype showed up just a few times. The V gene is TRBV27, the J gene TRBJ2-3; weak D call: TRBD2 (5 bases). The germline gives CDR1 MNHEY, CDR2 SMNVEV (reference sequence). The CDR3 totals 16 residues. V shed 0 bases and J shed 5 bases, with 15 bases lying between them. In DNA, the CDR3 is TGTGCCAGCAGTTTATCGGTGGGAGAGGCGGTAGATACGCAGTATTTT. Protein: CASSLSVGEAVDTQYF.

This clonotype was seen repeatedly, ten times or more. The gene calls are TRBV4-3 and TRBJ1-3; D may be TRBD1 (5 bases). V lost 0 bases, J lost 4 bases, and 16 bases lay in between. The germline gives CDR1 LGHNA, CDR2 YSLEER. The CDR3 extends over 17 amino acids. The CDR3 is CASSQEEQVWAGNTIYF. Here the CDR3 DNA reads TGCGCCAGCAGCCAAGAGGAACAGGTTTGGGCCGGAAACACCATATATTTT.

This chain links TRBV3-1 with TRBJ1-2, with D maybe TRBD1 (5 bases). Germline V lookup: CDR1 LGHDT, CDR2 YNNKEL (reference sequence). This CDR3 region has 14 residues. V was trimmed by 0 bases and J by 2 bases, leaving 7 bases between them. This CDR3 is CASSQERGNYGYTF. In nucleotides, the CDR3 is TGTGCCAGCAGCCAAGAAAGGGGAAACTATGGCTACACCTTC.

The CDR3 loop reads CASSLYSQGYEQYF. The CDR3 region has the DNA TGCGCCAGCAGCTTGTATTCCCAGGGCTACGAGCAGTACTTC. The V gene is TRBV5-1, the J gene TRBJ2-7, with D possibly TRBD1 on 5 matching bases. Germline lookup yields CDR1 SGHRS and CDR2 YFSETQ. The CDR3 has 14 residues. V gave up 1 base and J gave up 3 bases, with 11 bases separating them. The complete variable domain, with remaining parts taken from reference TRBV5-1 and TRBJ2-7, reads KAGVTQTPRYLIKTRGQQVTLSCSPISGHRSVSWYQQTPGQGLQFLFEYFSETQRNKGNFPGRFSGRQFSNSRSEMNVSTLELGDSALYLCASSLYSQGYEQYFGPGTRLTVT.

This chain uses TRBV11-1 with TRBJ2-7; D is perhaps TRBD1 (6 bases). The CDR3 is made up of 11 amino acids. Trimming cost V 7 bases and J 7 bases, with 11 bases left between them. The germline gives CDR1 SGHAT, CDR2 FQDESV (reference sequence). This chain's CDR3 is CASTLQGEQYF. CDR3 in DNA: TGTGCCAGCACTCTCCAGGGGGAGCAGTACTTC.

This clonotype was counted a few times. The chain uses TRBV15 and TRBJ2-7; D ambiguous. The V gene's germline CDR1 is LNHNV and CDR2 YYDKDF (reference sequence). V lost 6 bases to trimming and J lost 9 bases, with 6 bases between them. The CDR3 is 9 residues long. CDR3 sequence (DNA): TGTGCCACCAGAATCGGGCAGTACTTC. This gives the protein CATRIGQYF.

In its sample, this clonotype was seen a few times. This chain links TRBV7-2 with TRBJ2-7; a weak D match, TRBD2 (5 bases). From germline, CDR1 is SGHTA and CDR2 FQGNSA. The CDR3 contains 15 residues. Trimming shortened V by 5 bases and J by 2 bases, and 16 bases separated the two germline ends. CDR3 loop: CASSTGRGSTYEQYF. In DNA form, the CDR3 reads TGTGCCAGCAGCACTGGAAGAGGGAGCACCTACGAGCAGTACTTC.

This clonotype has a handful of counts. This rearrangement joins TRBV5-1 to TRBJ2-5; perhaps D is TRBD1 or TRBD2 (6 bases each). The V gene lost 4 bases and the J gene lost 5 bases, with 15 bases spanning the gap. Germline V lookup: CDR1 SGHRS, CDR2 YFSETQ. The CDR3 extends over 14 amino acids. The CDR3 DNA sequence: TGCGCCAGCAGCCCCCAGAACGGGGGCGAGACCCAGTACTTC. This sequence encodes CASSPQNGGETQYF.

This clonotype was seen only a few times. The genes are TRBV5-1 and TRBJ2-7; D is perhaps TRBD1 (6 bases). CDR3 length: 15 residues. V was trimmed by 0 bases and J by 2 bases, leaving 12 bases between them. Germline CDR1 is SGHRS and CDR2 is YFSETQ. CDR3 amino acids: CASSLGQGRPYEQYF. The CDR3 bases are TGCGCCAGCAGCTTGGGGCAGGGGCGTCCCTACGAGCAGTACTTC.

This clonotype was counted at least ten times. The chain employs TRBV7-6 and TRBJ2-1, with D unresolved. The ends were cut back, 5 bases at V and 8 bases at J, with 10 bases in the middle. CDR1 is SGHVS and CDR2 is FNYEAQ in the germline V gene. This CDR3 contains 12 residues. As DNA, the CDR3 is TGTGCCAGCAGCCCACTGAGGCATGAGCAGTTCTTC. It encodes CASSPLRHEQFF.

The gene calls are TRBV20-1 and TRBJ2-3; TRBD2 is a possible D gene (5 bases). The CDR3 has 13 residues. V lost 0 bases to trimming and J lost 8 bases, with 12 bases between them. Germline-derived CDR1 and CDR2 are DFQATT and SNEGSKA (reference sequence). The CDR3 nucleotides are TGCAGTGCTAGAGATCGGAGGTCGGCTACGCAGTATTTT. It yields the protein CSARDRRSATQYF.

This clonotype was recorded at least ten times. The chain links TRBV25-1 to TRBJ2-5; D is undetermined. Germline V gene sequence: CDR1 MGHDK, CDR2 SYGVNS. The CDR3 is made up of 12 amino acids. Deletions cut 2 bases from V and 5 bases from J, with 6 bases between. CDR3 DNA sequence: TGTGCCAGCAGTGAAAGTCGGGAGACCCAGTACTTC. It encodes CASSESRETQYF.

This clonotype was detected a few times. The chain carries TRBV5-8 and TRBJ1-3; D uncertain. V lost 1 base, J lost 2 bases, and 7 bases lay in between. The germline V gene has CDR1 SGHTS and CDR2 YDEGEE. The CDR3 contains 14 residues. CDR3 protein: CASSLLGTGNTIYF. The CDR3 DNA follows: TGTGCCAGCAGCTTGTTAGGGACTGGAAACACCATATATTTT.

The table lists this clonotype with many counts. The chain is built from TRBV7-9 and TRBJ1-2; D not resolved. Germline V gene lookup returns CDR1 SEHNR and CDR2 FQNEAQ (reference sequence). The CDR3 length is 14 residues. Trimming took off 4 bases at V and 2 bases at J, with 11 bases between the two ends. The CDR3 DNA sequence: TGTGCCAGCAGCTCGGCTTCACAGAACTATGGCTACACCTTC. Protein sequence: CASSSASQNYGYTF.

This clonotype came up many times. The gene calls are TRBV9 and TRBJ2-3, with D unresolved. Trimming shortened V by 0 bases and J by 7 bases, and 9 bases separated the two germline ends. CDR3 length: 13 residues. Germline V gives CDR1 SGDLS, CDR2 YYNGEE. CDR3 nucleotide sequence: TGTGCCAGCAGCGTAGATGACCCGTATACGCAGTATTTT. Amino acids: CASSVDDPYTQYF. Based on the CDR3 plus reference TRBV9 and TRBJ2-3, the full variable domain is DSGVTQTPKHLITATGQRVTLRCSPRSGDLSVYWYQQSLDQGLQFLIQYYNGEERAKGNILERFSAQQFPDLHSELNLSSLELGDSALYFCASSVDDPYTQYFGPGTRLTVL.

The chain recombines TRBV6-6 with TRBJ2-7, with 7 positions matching TRBD2. This CDR3 is built from 12 residues. Losses at the gene ends were 6 bases for V and 6 bases for J; bases not matched to a gene: 5. The germline V gene encodes CDR1 MNHNY and CDR2 SVGAGI (reference sequence). The CDR3 sequence: CASSQLASEQYF. As DNA, the CDR3 is TGTGCCAGCAGCCAACTAGCGTCCGAGCAGTACTTC.

V usage is TRBV5-1 and J usage is TRBJ1-3; 12 bases agree with TRBD1. There are 16 residues in the CDR3. Germline loops: CDR1 SGHRS, CDR2 YFSETQ. The J segment lost 8 bases and the V segment lost 2 bases, leaving 8 bases of the junction unmatched. This CDR3 reads CASSFSGTGGPDTIYF. In DNA form, the CDR3 reads TGCGCCAGCAGCTTTAGCGGGACAGGGGGCCCGGACACCATATATTTT. Using reference TRBV5-1 and TRBJ1-3 for the parts outside the CDR3, the full variable domain is KAGVTQTPRYLIKTRGQQVTLSCSPISGHRSVSWYQQTPGQGLQFLFEYFSETQRNKGNFPGRFSGRQFSNSRSEMNVSTLELGDSALYLCASSFSGTGGPDTIYFGEGSWLTVV.

Ten or more counts support this clonotype. The V call is TRBV25-1, the J call TRBJ2-3; TRBD2 is a possible D gene (5 bases). The CDR3 length is 16 residues. From germline, CDR1 is MGHDK and CDR2 SYGVNS. V gave up 5 bases and J gave up 0 bases, with 15 bases separating them. The CDR3 protein is CASSRARGSSTDTQYF. The DNA for the CDR3 is TGTGCCAGCAGTCGCGCCCGTGGGAGCAGCACAGATACGCAGTATTTT.

This clonotype was seen ten or more times. The genes are TRBV15 and TRBJ2-1; 11 nucleotides match TRBD2. The germline V gene encodes CDR1 LNHNV and CDR2 YYDKDF (reference sequence). The V gene end was trimmed by 2 bases and the J gene end by 6 bases; junction bases not matched to a gene: 15. There are 19 residues in the CDR3. CDR3 protein: CATSRPSGTLAGVFNEQFF. The CDR3 DNA reads TGTGCCACCAGCAGACCCTCTGGGACACTAGCGGGAGTATTCAATGAGCAGTTCTTC.

The J gene is TRBJ2-4, the V gene TRBV5-1; TRBD2 agrees at 9 bases. Trimming cost V 0 bases and J 7 bases; bases outside gene matches: 17. The CDR3 has 19 residues. CDR1 is SGHRS, CDR2 YFSETQ, per germline. For the CDR3, the DNA is TGCGCCAGCAGCTTGGTTTTTAGCGGGAGCCTCCGGGGAGTGAACATTCAGTACTTC. Protein sequence: CASSLVFSGSLRGVNIQYF. Drawing the rest from reference TRBV5-1 and TRBJ2-4, the complete variable domain is KAGVTQTPRYLIKTRGQQVTLSCSPISGHRSVSWYQQTPGQGLQFLFEYFSETQRNKGNFPGRFSGRQFSNSRSEMNVSTLELGDSALYLCASSLVFSGSLRGVNIQYFGAGTRLSVL.

This clonotype was counted only a few times. The V call is TRBV4-3, the J call TRBJ1-1, with TRBD1 identical over 7 bases. After removal of 1 base from V and 10 bases from J, the junction contained 6 bases not matched to a gene. The CDR3 is 13 amino acids. Per the germline V gene, CDR1 is LGHNA and CDR2 is YSLEER. The CDR3 coding sequence is TGCGCCAGCAGCCAAGGCTACAGGGGTTTAGCTTTCTTT. Protein product: CASSQGYRGLAFF.

This clonotype was observed many times. The chain uses TRBV6-1 and TRBJ1-1; no clear D. This CDR3 is 14 amino acids long. Germline V CDR1 and CDR2: MNHNS, SASEGT. The germline V and J ends were trimmed by 1 base and 0 bases, with 6 bases remaining between them. The CDR3 region is CASSEGTMNTEAFF. CDR3 nucleotides: TGTGCCAGCAGTGAAGGGACGATGAACACTGAAGCTTTCTTT.